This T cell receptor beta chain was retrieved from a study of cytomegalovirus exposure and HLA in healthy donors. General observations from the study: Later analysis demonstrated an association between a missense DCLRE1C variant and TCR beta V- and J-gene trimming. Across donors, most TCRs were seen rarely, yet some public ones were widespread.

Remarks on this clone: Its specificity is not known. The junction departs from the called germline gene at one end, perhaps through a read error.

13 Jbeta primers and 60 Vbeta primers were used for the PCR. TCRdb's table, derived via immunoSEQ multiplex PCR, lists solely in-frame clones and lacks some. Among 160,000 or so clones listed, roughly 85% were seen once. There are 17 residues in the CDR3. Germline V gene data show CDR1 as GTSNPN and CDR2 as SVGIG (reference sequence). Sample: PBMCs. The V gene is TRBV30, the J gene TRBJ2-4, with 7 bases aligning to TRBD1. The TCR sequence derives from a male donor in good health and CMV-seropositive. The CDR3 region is CAWSSGTAEIIKNSQYF. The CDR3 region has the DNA TGTGCCTGGAGCTCCGGGACAGCCGAAATTATCAAAAACAGTCAGTACTTC.